This T cell receptor (beta chain) was identified during a study of response to subunit inactivated influenza vaccine. Points from the study as a whole: Few additional T cells are recruited per seasonal influenza vaccination, authors suggested.

TCRdb analysed the RT-PCR reads with MiXCR anew, one entry per CDR3 protein. The sample shows more than 450,000 distinct CDR3 sequences, less than 10% of them seen only once. Trimming left V 2 bases short and J 3 bases short, with 14 bases between. Germline loops: CDR1 SGHRS, CDR2 YFSETQ. The CDR3 consists of 15 residues. This clonotype was detected a few times. The antigen remains unidentified. The rearrangement links TRBV5-1 to TRBJ2-5, with unresolved D. The starting material was PBMCs from blood, obtained about 24 months after vaccination. The receptor comes from a man between 50 and 70 years old who received an inactivated influenza vaccine. The DNA of the CDR3 is TGCGCCAGCAGCTTTATGGCGAATACAGAAGAGACCCAGTACTTC. Its translation: CASSFMANTEETQYF.